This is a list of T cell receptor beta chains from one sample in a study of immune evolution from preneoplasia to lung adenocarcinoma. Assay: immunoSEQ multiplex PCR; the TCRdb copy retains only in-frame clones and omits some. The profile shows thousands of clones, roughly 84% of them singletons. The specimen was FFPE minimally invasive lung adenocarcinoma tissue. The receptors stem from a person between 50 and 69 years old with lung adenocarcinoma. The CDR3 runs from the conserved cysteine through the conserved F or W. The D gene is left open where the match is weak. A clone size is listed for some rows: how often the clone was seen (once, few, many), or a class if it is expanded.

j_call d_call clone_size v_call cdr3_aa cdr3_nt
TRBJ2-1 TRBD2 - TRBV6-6 CASSKTTSANEQFF TGTGCCAGCAGTAAAACCACTAGCGCCAATGAGCAGTTCTTC
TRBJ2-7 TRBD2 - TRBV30 CAWSWGLGDYEQYF TGTGCCTGGAGTTGGGGACTAGGGGACTACGAGCAGTACTTC
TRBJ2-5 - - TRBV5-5 CASRFGLQETQYF TGTGCCAGCAGATTTGGACTGCAAGAGACCCAGTACTTC
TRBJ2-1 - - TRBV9 CASSVQGSSYNEQFF TGTGCCAGCAGCGTTCAGGGGAGCTCCTACAATGAGCAGTTCTTC
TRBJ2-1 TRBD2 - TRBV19 CASSTTSVDNEQFF TGTGCCAGTAGTACCACTAGCGTGGACAATGAGCAGTTCTTC
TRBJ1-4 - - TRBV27 CASSLLATNEKLFF TGTGCCAGCAGTCTCCTTGCAACTAATGAAAAACTGTTTTTT
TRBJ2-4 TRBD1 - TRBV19 CASSPRTGNGQNIQYF TGTGCCAGTAGCCCCCGGACAGGGAACGGCCAAAACATTCAGTACTTC
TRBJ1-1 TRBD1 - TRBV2 CASSARQGVNTEAFF TGTGCCAGCAGTGCCCGACAGGGGGTGAACACTGAAGCTTTCTTT
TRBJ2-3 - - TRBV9 CASSVEYGTTGTQYF TGTGCCAGCAGCGTAGAGTATGGAACCACAGGTACGCAGTATTTT
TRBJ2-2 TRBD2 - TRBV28 CASSALRGSMSGELFF TGTGCCAGCAGCGCCTTGCGCGGGAGCATGTCCGGGGAGCTGTTTTTT
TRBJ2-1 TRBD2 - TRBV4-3 CASSQAGGVPEQFF TGCGCCAGCAGCCAGGCGGGGGGGGTTCCCGAGCAGTTCTTC
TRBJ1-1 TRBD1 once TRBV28 CASSLTGADTEAFF TGTGCCAGCAGTCTGACAGGGGCGGACACTGAAGCTTTCTTT
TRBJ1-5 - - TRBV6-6 CASTLYPGGRDQPQHF TGTGCCAGCACTCTATACCCTGGGGGGCGCGATCAGCCCCAGCATTTT
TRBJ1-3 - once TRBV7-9 CASSLELADTIYF TGTGCCAGCAGCTTAGAACTCGCCGACACCATATATTTT
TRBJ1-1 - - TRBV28 CASSEFTREAFF TGTGCCAGCAGTGAATTTACCCGTGAGGCTTTCTTT
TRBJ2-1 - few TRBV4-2 CASSQEGGTYEQFF TGTGCCAGCAGCCAAGAGGGGGGGACATATGAGCAGTTCTTC
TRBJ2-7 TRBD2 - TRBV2 CASSVASGVIYEQYF TGTGCCAGCAGTGTGGCTAGCGGGGTTATTTACGAGCAGTACTTC
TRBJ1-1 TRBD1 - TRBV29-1 CSVKLGGAVGLSTEAFF TGCAGCGTGAAACTAGGGGGCGCTGTTGGTCTGAGCACTGAAGCTTTCTTT
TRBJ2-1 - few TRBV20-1 CSARLADEQFF TGCAGTGCTAGACTAGCCGATGAGCAGTTCTTC
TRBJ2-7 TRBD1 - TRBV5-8 CASSFNRDRDRAYEQYF TGTGCCAGCAGCTTTAACCGGGACCGGGACAGGGCCTACGAGCAGTACTTC
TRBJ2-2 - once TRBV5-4 CASSLDSPGELFF TGTGCCAGCAGCCTCGACAGTCCCGGGGAGCTGTTTTTT
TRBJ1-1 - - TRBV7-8 CASKDRTAVQTAFF TGTGCCAGCAAGGATCGGACAGCCGTTCAGACAGCTTTCTTT
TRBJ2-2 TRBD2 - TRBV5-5 CASSPGLAGGLVPGELFF TGTGCCAGCAGCCCCGGACTAGCGGGAGGGTTAGTCCCCGGGGAGCTGTTTTTT
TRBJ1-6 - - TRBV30 CAWSVGPPLHF TGTGCCTGGAGTGTAGGTCCACCCCTCCACTTT
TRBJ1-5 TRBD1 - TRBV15 CATSRNLGQGGNQPQHF TGTGCCACCAGCAGGAACCTGGGACAGGGCGGCAATCAGCCCCAGCATTTT
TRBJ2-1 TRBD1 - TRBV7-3 CASSLTGQGSDEQFF TGTGCCAGCAGCTTAACGGGACAGGGATCCGATGAGCAGTTCTTC
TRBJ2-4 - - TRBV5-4 CASSPGLGLAKNIQYF TGTGCCAGCAGCCCAGGACTGGGCTTGGCCAAAAACATTCAGTACTTC
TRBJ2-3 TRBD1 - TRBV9 CASSAGTGAFASTDTQYF TGTGCCAGCAGCGCCGGGACAGGGGCCTTTGCTAGCACAGATACGCAGTATTTT
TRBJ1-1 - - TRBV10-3 CASRTEEAFF TGTGCCTCTAGGACAGAAGAAGCTTTCTTT
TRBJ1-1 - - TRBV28 CASRLPLAGSTEAFF TGTGCCAGCAGGCTCCCTCTTGCGGGCAGCACTGAAGCTTTCTTT
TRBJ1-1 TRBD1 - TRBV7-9 CASSTQTGAEAFF TGTGCCAGCAGCACTCAGACAGGGGCTGAAGCTTTCTTT
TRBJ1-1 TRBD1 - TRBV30 CAWSRDSNTEAFF TGTGCCTGGAGTCGGGACAGTAACACTGAAGCTTTCTTT
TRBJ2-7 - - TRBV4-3 CASSQVQGPYEQYF TGCGCCAGCAGCCAAGTCCAGGGGCCCTACGAGCAGTACTTC
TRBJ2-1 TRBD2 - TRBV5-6 CASSLTSGRRANEQFF TGTGCCAGCAGCTTGACTAGCGGGAGGAGGGCCAATGAGCAGTTCTTC
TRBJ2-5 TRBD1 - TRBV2 CASSLTGGEETQYF TGTGCCAGCAGCCTGACAGGGGGCGAGGAGACCCAGTACTTC
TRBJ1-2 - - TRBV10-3 CAISERDLDYGYTF TGTGCCATCAGTGAGAGGGATTTGGACTATGGCTACACCTTC
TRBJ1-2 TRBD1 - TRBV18 CASSPPGTVAPGYTF TGTGCCAGCTCACCACCTGGGACAGTCGCTCCCGGCTACACCTTC
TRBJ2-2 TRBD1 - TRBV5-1 CASRQGTANTGELFF TGCGCCAGCAGACAAGGGACAGCTAACACCGGGGAGCTGTTTTTT
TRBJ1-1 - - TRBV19 CASSEGDQIPLNTEAFF TGTGCCAGTAGTGAGGGGGATCAAATACCGTTGAACACTGAAGCTTTCTTT
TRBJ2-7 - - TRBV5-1 CASRSVRAGTGEQYF TGCGCCAGCAGGTCCGTCCGGGCAGGGACGGGGGAGCAGTACTTC
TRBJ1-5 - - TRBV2 CASSEVGLGNQPQHF TGTGCCAGCAGTGAAGTCGGGTTGGGAAATCAGCCCCAGCATTTT
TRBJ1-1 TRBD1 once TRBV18 CASSHNAGGRGTEAFF TGTGCCAGCTCACACAATGCAGGGGGCCGGGGCACTGAAGCTTTCTTT
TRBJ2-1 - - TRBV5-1 CASSTDRTSYNEQFF TGCGCCAGCAGCACGGACAGAACTTCCTACAATGAGCAGTTCTTC
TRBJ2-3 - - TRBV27 CASSSYLTGSATDTQYF TGTGCCAGCAGTTCTTATCTAACGGGGTCTGCTACGGATACGCAGTATTTT
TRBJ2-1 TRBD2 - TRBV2 CASSEASGSGNEQFF TGTGCCAGCAGTGAAGCTAGCGGGAGTGGCAATGAGCAGTTCTTC
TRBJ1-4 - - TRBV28 CASSPARLGLFF TGTGCCAGCAGTCCCGCCCGCCTCGGACTGTTTTTT
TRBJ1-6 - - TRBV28 CASSLNIGSGNSPLHF TGTGCCAGCAGTTTAAATATCGGGTCTGGGAATTCACCCCTCCACTTT
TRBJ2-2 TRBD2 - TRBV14 CASSGRLAGNTGELFF TGTGCCAGCAGCGGACGACTAGCGGGGAACACCGGGGAGCTGTTTTTT
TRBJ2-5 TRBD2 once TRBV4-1 CASSHPKAGGPSETQYF TGCGCCAGCAGCCATCCTAAAGCGGGGGGGCCCTCAGAGACCCAGTACTTC
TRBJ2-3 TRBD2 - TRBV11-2 CASSSFLLAADTQYF TGTGCCAGCAGCTCGTTTTTACTAGCGGCAGATACGCAGTATTTT
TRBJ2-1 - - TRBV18 CASSPSANEARGSNEQFF TGTGCCAGCTCACCCTCCGCCAACGAAGCCCGCGGCTCCAATGAGCAGTTCTTC
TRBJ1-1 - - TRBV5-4 CASSLLGASGTEAFF TGTGCCAGCAGCTTGCTTGGGGCGTCCGGCACTGAAGCTTTCTTT
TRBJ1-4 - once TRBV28 CASSNDRLNEKLFF TGTGCCAGCAGTAACGACAGATTAAATGAAAAACTGTTTTTT
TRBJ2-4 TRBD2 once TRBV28 CASSPTGSGGVAKNIQYF TGTGCTAGCAGTCCCACCGGGAGTGGGGGGGTAGCCAAAAACATTCAGTACTTC
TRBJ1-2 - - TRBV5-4 CASSLARGQRDGYTF TGTGCCAGCAGCTTGGCCCGGGGGCAAAGGGATGGCTACACCTTC
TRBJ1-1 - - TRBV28 CASDTSGTTGGAFF TGTGCCAGCGATACATCCGGGACAACGGGAGGGGCTTTCTTT
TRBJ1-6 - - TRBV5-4 CASSLWGLASSYNSPLHF TGTGCCAGCAGCTTGTGGGGTTTGGCGAGCTCCTATAATTCACCCCTCCACTTT